These T cell receptor beta chains were read from a single sample in a study of cytomegalovirus exposure and HLA in healthy donors. Using immunoSEQ multiplex PCR, the repertoire was profiled, and TCRdb retains in-frame clones only, with some absent. Among nearly 200,000 clones listed, roughly 88% were seen once. Specimen: PBMCs. These receptors originate from a woman aged 25 to 45 in good health and CMV-seropositive. Each CDR3 is given with its conserved first and last residue. A D gene is named only where the DNA matches it firmly. Rows may omit the clone size; those that give it use once, few, many or a size class.

d_gene: TRBD2; j_gene: TRBJ2-3; v_gene: TRBV9; abundance: .; CDR3aa: CASKGAGTDTQYF; CDR3nt: TGTGCCAGCAAGGGAGCGGGAACAGATACGCAGTATTTT
d_gene: TRBD1; j_gene: TRBJ2-3; v_gene: TRBV28; abundance: .; CDR3aa: CASSYTPGTGGDTQYF; CDR3nt: TGTGCCAGCAGTTATACCCCCGGGACAGGAGGAGATACGCAGTATTTT
d_gene: .; j_gene: TRBJ2-5; v_gene: TRBV5-6; abundance: .; CDR3aa: CASSLAGVMETQYF; CDR3nt: TGTGCCAGCAGCTTGGCGGGAGTCATGGAGACCCAGTACTTC
d_gene: .; j_gene: TRBJ2-7; v_gene: TRBV29-1; abundance: once; CDR3aa: CSVGGREQGYEQYF; CDR3nt: TGCAGCGTGGGAGGGAGGGAACAGGGCTACGAGCAGTACTTC
d_gene: .; j_gene: TRBJ1-1; v_gene: TRBV7-9; abundance: .; CDR3aa: CASSRGRVNTEAFF; CDR3nt: TGTGCCAGCAGCCGGGGGAGGGTGAACACTGAAGCTTTCTTT
d_gene: .; j_gene: TRBJ2-7; v_gene: TRBV14; abundance: few; CDR3aa: CASSHLDEQYF; CDR3nt: TGTGCCAGCAGCCATCTAGACGAGCAGTACTTC
d_gene: TRBD2; j_gene: TRBJ2-7; v_gene: TRBV4-2; abundance: .; CDR3aa: CASSQDQETSAYEQYF; CDR3nt: TGTGCCAGCAGCCAAGATCAGGAGACTAGCGCCTACGAGCAGTACTTC
d_gene: .; j_gene: TRBJ2-1; v_gene: TRBV27; abundance: .; CDR3aa: CATQGLSRGAYNEQFF; CDR3nt: TGTGCCACCCAAGGGTTGAGCAGGGGGGCCTACAATGAGCAGTTCTTC
d_gene: TRBD2; j_gene: TRBJ2-7; v_gene: TRBV5-1; abundance: .; CDR3aa: CASILGGPGGTYEQYF; CDR3nt: TGCGCCAGCATCCTGGGGGGCCCGGGAGGGACCTACGAGCAGTACTTC
d_gene: TRBD2; j_gene: TRBJ2-1; v_gene: TRBV29-1; abundance: .; CDR3aa: CSVEDALAAYNEQFF; CDR3nt: TGCAGCGTTGAAGACGCTCTAGCGGCTTACAATGAGCAGTTCTTC
d_gene: .; j_gene: TRBJ1-4; v_gene: TRBV25-1; abundance: .; CDR3aa: CASTQTGGVEEKLFF; CDR3nt: TGTGCCAGCACCCAGACGGGGGGAGTCGAAGAAAAACTGTTTTTT
d_gene: .; j_gene: TRBJ2-1; v_gene: TRBV28; abundance: few; CDR3aa: CASSLLRADYNEQFF; CDR3nt: TGTGCCAGCAGCCTTTTGAGGGCGGACTACAATGAGCAGTTCTTC
d_gene: TRBD2; j_gene: TRBJ2-2; v_gene: TRBV7-6; abundance: .; CDR3aa: CASSLGLAGGPGELFF; CDR3nt: TGTGCCAGCAGCTTAGGACTAGCGGGAGGGCCGGGGGAGCTGTTTTTT
d_gene: .; j_gene: TRBJ1-5; v_gene: TRBV28; abundance: .; CDR3aa: CASSTGTGQGDWAQHF; CDR3nt: TGTGCCAGCAGTACCGGAACGGGACAAGGGGATTGGGCCCAGCATTTT
d_gene: .; j_gene: TRBJ2-1; v_gene: TRBV29-1; abundance: .; CDR3aa: CSVARKYNEQFF; CDR3nt: TGCAGCGTTGCGAGAAAATACAATGAGCAGTTCTTC
d_gene: TRBD2; j_gene: TRBJ2-7; v_gene: TRBV6-1; abundance: .; CDR3aa: CASRGGTSGNYEQYF; CDR3nt: TGTGCCAGCAGGGGGGGGACTAGCGGGAACTACGAGCAGTACTTC
d_gene: .; j_gene: TRBJ2-7; v_gene: TRBV27; abundance: .; CDR3aa: CASRKGVRNSRNEQYF; CDR3nt: TGTGCCAGCAGGAAAGGGGTCCGGAATTCTAGGAACGAGCAGTACTTC
d_gene: TRBD2; j_gene: TRBJ2-3; v_gene: TRBV29-1; abundance: .; CDR3aa: CSVEKSGRADTQYF; CDR3nt: TGCAGCGTTGAAAAGAGCGGGAGGGCCGATACGCAGTATTTT
d_gene: .; j_gene: TRBJ2-7; v_gene: TRBV5-1; abundance: .; CDR3aa: CASRLSGSSYEQYF; CDR3nt: TGCGCCAGCAGACTGAGCGGAAGCTCCTACGAGCAGTACTTC
d_gene: .; j_gene: TRBJ1-2; v_gene: TRBV5-6; abundance: .; CDR3aa: CASSLAGGGLYGYTF; CDR3nt: TGTGCCAGCAGCTTGGCCGGAGGCGGACTTTATGGCTACACCTTC
d_gene: TRBD2; j_gene: TRBJ2-2; v_gene: TRBV10-3; abundance: .; CDR3aa: CAISLGGGINTGELFF; CDR3nt: TGTGCCATCAGTCTCGGGGGAGGGATTAACACCGGGGAGCTGTTTTTT
d_gene: TRBD1; j_gene: TRBJ1-2; v_gene: TRBV9; abundance: few; CDR3aa: CASSVGTGSSYTF; CDR3nt: TGTGCCAGCAGCGTAGGGACAGGGAGTAGCTACACCTTC
d_gene: TRBD1; j_gene: TRBJ1-1; v_gene: TRBV7-2; abundance: .; CDR3aa: CASLKDRVHMNTEAFF; CDR3nt: TGTGCCAGCTTGAAGGACAGGGTTCATATGAACACTGAAGCTTTCTTT
d_gene: TRBD1; j_gene: TRBJ1-1; v_gene: TRBV5-4; abundance: .; CDR3aa: CASSSETGVTEAFF; CDR3nt: TGTGCCAGCAGCTCGGAAACAGGGGTGACTGAAGCTTTCTTT
d_gene: TRBD2; j_gene: TRBJ2-1; v_gene: TRBV4-1; abundance: few; CDR3aa: CASSGSGRGNEQFF; CDR3nt: TGCGCCAGCTCCGGCAGCGGGAGGGGCAATGAGCAGTTCTTC
d_gene: TRBD2; j_gene: TRBJ2-2; v_gene: TRBV29-1; abundance: once; CDR3aa: CSVGIGGRTNTGELFF; CDR3nt: TGCAGCGTTGGTATTGGCGGGAGGACGAACACCGGGGAGCTGTTTTTT
d_gene: TRBD1; j_gene: TRBJ1-1; v_gene: TRBV6-1; abundance: .; CDR3aa: CAGLRQGGKAFF; CDR3nt: TGTGCCGGTCTCAGACAGGGCGGAAAAGCTTTCTTT
d_gene: TRBD1; j_gene: TRBJ2-5; v_gene: TRBV9; abundance: .; CDR3aa: CASSAGQRQETQYF; CDR3nt: TGTGCCAGCAGCGCGGGACAGAGACAAGAGACCCAGTACTTC
d_gene: .; j_gene: TRBJ2-6; v_gene: TRBV28; abundance: .; CDR3aa: CASSLVEPGANVLTF; CDR3nt: TGTGCCAGCAGTTTAGTGGAGCCTGGGGCCAACGTCCTGACTTTC
d_gene: TRBD1; j_gene: TRBJ2-4; v_gene: TRBV15; abundance: .; CDR3aa: CATSRSRQGARNIQYF; CDR3nt: TGTGCCACCAGCAGATCAAGACAGGGGGCCCGAAACATTCAGTACTTC
d_gene: TRBD2; j_gene: TRBJ2-5; v_gene: TRBV7-6; abundance: .; CDR3aa: CASSLAAVAGGRQETQYF; CDR3nt: TGTGCCAGCAGCTTAGCGGCCGTAGCGGGAGGGCGTCAAGAGACCCAGTACTTC